These T cell receptor beta chains were read from a single sample in a study of T cell clones after liver transplantation. TCRdb keeps only in-frame clones here, not all; method: immunoSEQ multiplex PCR. The sample shows roughly 100,000 clones, around four fifths of them seen only once. The sequencing used CD4+ T cells from blood, collected approximately 43 months after liver transplant. These receptors came from a human patient who received a liver transplant. Some T cells may be graft donor cells. The CDR3 runs from the conserved cysteine through the conserved F or W. D genes are given only for firm matches. Expanded clones get a size class; other rows say once, few or many, or leave the size out.

D gene	J gene	V gene	clone size	CDR3 DNA	CDR3 protein
TRBD1	TRBJ2-7	TRBV29-1	.	TGCAGCGTTGCCGGGACAGGGAATTTTAAACGGGACGAGCAGTACTTC	CSVAGTGNFKRDEQYF
TRBD2	TRBJ2-3	TRBV6-4	.	TGTGCCAGCAGTGAGCAAGCGGGAGTTGCAGATACGCAGTATTTT	CASSEQAGVADTQYF
TRBD1	TRBJ1-5	TRBV2	.	TGTGCCAGCAGTTCCGACAGGGTATACAGTCAGCCCCAGCATTTT	CASSSDRVYSQPQHF
TRBD2	TRBJ2-1	TRBV2	.	TGTGCCAGCAGTGAAGTTAGCGGGGGCCGGGGGCGTGAGCAGTTCTTC	CASSEVSGGRGREQFF
.	TRBJ1-5	TRBV18	.	TGTGCCAGCTCACCACCGGGAGGGGACAATCAGCCCCAGCATTTT	CASSPPGGDNQPQHF
.	TRBJ2-5	TRBV5-1	.	TGCGCCAGCAGCAGGACTAATGGTCCGGGGGAGACCCAGTACTTC	CASSRTNGPGETQYF
TRBD1	TRBJ1-1	TRBV5-1	.	TGCGCCAGCAGCTTGGAACAGGGGCCCTGGACTGAAGCTTTCTTT	CASSLEQGPWTEAFF
.	TRBJ2-1	TRBV25-1	.	TGTGCCAGCAGTGGCTCTAGCCCTGCTTCCTACAATGAGCAGTTCTTC	CASSGSSPASYNEQFF
.	TRBJ2-7	TRBV6-1	.	TGTGCCAGCAAAATCTCAGGGAGACCCTACGAGCAGTACTTC	CASKISGRPYEQYF
.	TRBJ1-2	TRBV9	.	TGTGCCAGCAGCGTAGATGACAGGAGGGTAACTAACTATGGCTACACCTTC	CASSVDDRRVTNYGYTF
TRBD1	TRBJ2-7	TRBV28	.	TGTGCCAGCAGGGCTTCGACAGGGGGCGGTTCCTACGAGCAGTACTTC	CASRASTGGGSYEQYF
.	TRBJ2-3	TRBV27	.	TGTGCCAGCAGTTTAGGGGGGATGGCAGATACGCAGTATTTT	CASSLGGMADTQYF
.	TRBJ1-4	TRBV4-2	.	TGTGCCAGCAGCCAAGTACGTGAAAAACTGTTTTTT	CASSQVREKLFF
.	TRBJ2-1	TRBV6-1	.	TGTGCCAGTAAATCCGGGACCGTTCCCTACAATGAGCAGTTCTTC	CASKSGTVPYNEQFF
.	TRBJ2-2	TRBV9	.	TGTGCCAGCAACGTGGGAGTCATCGGCACCGGGGAGCTGTTTTTT	CASNVGVIGTGELFF
TRBD1	TRBJ2-7	TRBV5-1	.	TGCGCCAGCAGCTTGGGCAGGGACAGGGCGTACGAGCAGTACTTC	CASSLGRDRAYEQYF
.	TRBJ2-2	TRBV9	few	TGTGCCAGCAGCGCGGACGGGGTCCGGGAGCTGTTTTTT	CASSADGVRELFF
.	TRBJ1-4	TRBV18	.	TGTGCCAGCTCAGCAATCGGGACACAAAATGAAAAACTGTTTTTT	CASSAIGTQNEKLFF
TRBD2	TRBJ2-6	TRBV18	.	TGTGCCAGCTCACTCTATAGCGGGGGAGCCTCTGGGGCCAACGTCCTGACTTTC	CASSLYSGGASGANVLTF
.	TRBJ1-6	TRBV5-4	.	TGTGCCACCCGCTCCGGGCGTATGACTAATTCACCCCTCCACTTT	CATRSGRMTNSPLHF
.	TRBJ2-1	TRBV7-2	.	TGTGCCAGCAGCCCCCAGGGGACTACCTACAATGAGCAGTTCTTC	CASSPQGTTYNEQFF
.	TRBJ1-3	TRBV18	few	TGTGCCAGCTCACCAGTAGGGGACACCATATATTTT	CASSPVGDTIYF
.	TRBJ2-3	TRBV5-6	.	TGTGCCAGCAGCTCCTGGGGGCTACCGGGAGTTAAAGATACGCAGTATTTT	CASSSWGLPGVKDTQYF
TRBD2	TRBJ2-1	TRBV4-3	.	TGCGCCAGCAGCCGGCTAGCGGGGGGAACCGAGCAGTTCTTC	CASSRLAGGTEQFF
TRBD1	TRBJ2-2	TRBV7-2	.	TGTGCCAGCAGCTCCACAGGGGGCCACGTCGCCGGGGAGCTGTTTTTT	CASSSTGGHVAGELFF
.	TRBJ2-1	TRBV6-5	.	TGTGCCAGCAGTTACTCGACCAGGGGCTACAATGAGCAGTTCTTC	CASSYSTRGYNEQFF
TRBD2	TRBJ2-1	TRBV7-6	.	TGTGCCAGCAGCTTGGGGACTAGCGGGACGAGGGGGGTCTTC	CASSLGTSGTRGVF
.	TRBJ2-7	TRBV27	.	TGTGCCAGCAGTTTCGGGGGCGTATCCTACGAGCAGTACTTC	CASSFGGVSYEQYF
.	TRBJ1-2	TRBV28	.	TGTGCCAGCACCACCCTTAGGGGTAATAACTATGGCTACACCTTC	CASTTLRGNNYGYTF
.	TRBJ1-2	TRBV2	.	TGTGCCAGCAGTGAAGCCCCTAAGGGGGGCTACACCTTC	CASSEAPKGGYTF
.	TRBJ1-1	TRBV28	.	TGTGCCAGCACCGTGATGAACACTGAAGCTTTCTTT	CASTVMNTEAFF
.	TRBJ2-2	TRBV14	.	TGTGCCAGCAGCCAAGATGTGGCCGGGGAGCTGTTTTTT	CASSQDVAGELFF
.	TRBJ2-7	TRBV5-5	.	TGTGCCAGCAGCTTCGGGACGGATCTCTACGAGCAGTACTTC	CASSFGTDLYEQYF
.	TRBJ1-3	TRBV4-2	.	TGTGCCAGCAGCCAAGATTTGGGAGACACCATATATTTT	CASSQDLGDTIYF